This T cell receptor beta chain was documented in a study of shared clonotypes between healthy human individuals. Between the trimmed V and J ends, which lost 4 bases and 10 bases, there was a span of 13 bases. CDR1 MNHEY and CDR2 SMNVEV come from the germline V gene (reference sequence). The CDR3 totals 12 residues. Method: immunoSEQ multiplex PCR; TCRdb's copy keeps in-frame clones and lacks some. The data contain approximately 710,000 clones, 80% to 95% of them seen just once; the ten biggest clones take up roughly 36%. The material sequenced was memory CD8+ T cells from PBMCs. The subset here: CD45RO+ cells pooled with CCR7-negative TemRA cells. The chain has TRBV27 and TRBJ1-1, with a possible D match to TRBD1 (6 bases). The TCR originated in a man younger than 35 in good health. Some clones in this sample may be carry-over from other donors' samples. CDR3: CASSSGGGGAFF. In DNA form, the CDR3 reads TGTGCCAGCAGTTCCGGGGGAGGGGGAGCTTTCTTT.